The entry below gives a single TCR beta chain sequence along with its context. Germline loops: CDR1 LNHDA, CDR2 SQIVND (reference sequence). Trimming took 5 bases from V and 7 from J; bases not matched to a gene: 10. The CDR3 consists of 15 residues. These data come from a study of blood T cell repertoires in COVID-19. Overall study: From the United States, Italy and Spain came samples of acute and convalescent COVID-19. In each case, the material was cDNA or gDNA derived from T cells, B-cell-depleted T cells, or PBMCs.

As originally analysed: Reference gene primer amplification gave nucleated cell count estimates. The assay was immunoSEQ multiplex PCR, and TCRdb's table has in-frame clones only and misses some. V and J calls and clone size come straight from that table; D and trimming were deduced from the DNA. Seen here are 200,000 or so clones, roughly 88% observed once, and the top ten hold 2% to 2.5%. The sample consisted of peripheral blood. This sequence originates from a man aged 35 to 55 who had recovered from COVID-19. This chain links TRBV19 with TRBJ1-2; 10 positions match TRBD1. The CDR3 coding sequence is TGTGCCAGTAGTCCGCGGGACAGGGGCGTCCGTGGCTACACCTTC. Translated, it gives CASSPRDRGVRGYTF.